This T cell receptor (beta chain) is from a study of blood T cell repertoires in COVID-19. Germline V gene lookup returns CDR1 GTSNPN and CDR2 SVGIG (reference sequence). Losses at the gene ends were 0 bases for V and 9 bases for J; bases not matched to a gene: 7. This CDR3 has 13 amino acids. The assay was immunoSEQ multiplex PCR, and TCRdb's table has in-frame clones only and misses some. The data hold about 240,000 clones, with 75% to 85% observed a single time. The TCR was taken from a woman aged 60-75 years with active or convalescent COVID-19. The gene calls are TRBV30 and TRBJ1-1, with 7 nucleotides matching TRBD1. Source material: peripheral blood. The CDR3 bases are TGTGCCTGGAGTGTACGAGGGGGACAGAAAGCTTTCTTT. Residues: CAWSVRGGQKAFF.